This T cell receptor (beta chain) was recorded in a study of graft-versus-host responses after intestinal transplantation. Study details: All recipients got anti-thymocyte globulin induction, then tacrolimus and steroids for approximately 3 years.

Concerning this clone itself: What it binds is unknown.

Measured with immunoSEQ multiplex PCR; TCRdb has only the in-frame clones, and not every one. This table holds more than 100,000 clones, approximately 96% found once. General study findings and limits: The study found high graft-versus-host to host-versus-graft clonal ratios in allografts of patients with graft-donor T cell macrochimerism. Marrow from the recipient contained GvH clones, some of which had appeared first in ileum or blood. Researchers found peak circulating GvH clone levels linked to early post-transplant HvG declines.

This receptor was identified in a human donor who received an intestinal transplant. The sample was unstimulated CD8+ T cells sorted from spleen or lymph node cells, taken before intestinal transplant.

DNA of the CDR3: TGTGCCAGCAGTGATCCACAGGGAGAGACCCAGTACTTC. Its translation: CASSDPQGETQYF. This chain connects TRBV25-1 to TRBJ2-5; tentative D call: TRBD1 (6 bases). Between the trimmed V and J ends, which lost 3 bases and 4 bases, there was a span of 9 bases. The germline V gene has CDR1 MGHDK and CDR2 SYGVNS. CDR3 length: 13 residues.